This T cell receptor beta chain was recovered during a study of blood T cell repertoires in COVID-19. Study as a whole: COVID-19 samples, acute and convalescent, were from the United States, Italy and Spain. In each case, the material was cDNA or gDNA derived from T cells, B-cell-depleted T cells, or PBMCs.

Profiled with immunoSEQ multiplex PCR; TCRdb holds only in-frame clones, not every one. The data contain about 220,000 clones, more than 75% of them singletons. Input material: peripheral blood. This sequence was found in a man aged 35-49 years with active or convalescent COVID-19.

The CDR3 spells CASSGGAGELFF. DNA of the CDR3: TGTGCCAGCAGTGGAGGGGCCGGGGAGCTGTTTTTT. The V call is TRBV6-6, the J call TRBJ2-2; D is perhaps TRBD2 (6 bases). The germline CDR1 and CDR2 sequences are MNHNY and SVGAGI (reference sequence). This CDR3 has 12 residues. V was trimmed by 5 bases and J by 6 bases, leaving 7 bases between them.